Below are 22 T cell receptor beta chains sequenced from a single sample in a study of T cells expressing NK-cell markers. TCRdb re-called the 5' RACE reads and catalogs CDR3 proteins one per entry, DNA excluded. This table holds 500,000 to 600,000 distinct CDR3 sequences. Sequencing was carried out using blood T cells: a sorted CD56 or NKG2C T cell subset, CD4+ or CD8+ T cells, or bulk PBMC T cells (not recorded which). The receptors derive from a man aged 18 to 30 in good health.

V and J are TRBV30 and TRBJ1-5; TCRdb proposes TRBD1, but this gene call is untestable without DNA. The CDR3 is 15 amino acids. CDR1 is GTSNPN and CDR2 is SVGIG in the germline V gene (reference sequence). CDR3 amino acids: CAWTPDGRFNQPQHF.

The chain uses TRBV28 and TRBJ2-7; the D gene TCRdb calls, TRBD2, cannot be checked with no DNA. CDR1 is MDHEN, CDR2 SYDVKM, per germline. This CDR3 has 16 amino acids. CDR3 residues: CASSLFRLAGDYEQYF.

The CDR3 sequence: CASSFALAGNNEQFF. This chain uses TRBV12-3 or TRBV12-4 with TRBJ2-1; TCRdb names TRBD2, which stays unverified in the absence of DNA. CDR3 length equals 15 residues.

CDR3 amino acids: CATSGGTGRNEQFF. This chain joins TRBV24-1 and TRBJ2-1; as DNA is missing, the TRBD1 call by TCRdb cannot be tested. The germline V gene encodes CDR1 KGHDR and CDR2 SFDVKD. The CDR3 loop spans 14 amino acids.

The chain recombines TRBV12-3 or TRBV12-4 with TRBJ1-3. The CDR3 extends over 14 amino acids. CDR3 residues: CASSPVGTGNTIYF.

V and J are TRBV5-1 and TRBJ2-1; TCRdb's D call, TRBD2, is unchecked because there is no DNA. Germline V gene sequence: CDR1 SGHRS, CDR2 YFSETQ. The CDR3 has 15 residues. CDR3 sequence reads: CASSLGPSFSARQFF.

The chain links TRBV5-1 to TRBJ2-1; TCRdb calls TRBD2, which cannot be checked without DNA. Germline CDR1 SGHRS, CDR2 YFSETQ. The CDR3 loop spans 13 amino acids. CDR3 protein: CASSNAGTSGSFF.

J is TRBJ2-1 and V is TRBV6-1; TCRdb selects TRBD2, and the lack of DNA leaves this call unchecked. The CDR3 length is 15 residues. The germline V gene has CDR1 MNHNS and CDR2 SASEGT. Here the CDR3 reads CASSRLAGVDGEQFF.

The chain's CDR3 is CSAERPGLAANEQFF. This rearrangement joins TRBV29-1 to TRBJ2-1; the TCRdb call, TRBD2, lacks DNA for checking. From germline, CDR1 is SQVTM and CDR2 ANQGSEA. The CDR3 runs 15 residues.

The genes are TRBV27 and TRBJ2-7. Germline V gene data show CDR1 as MNHEY and CDR2 as SMNVEV (reference sequence). This CDR3 comprises 14 residues. The CDR3 loop is CASSLLTPSYEQYF.

The chain carries TRBV12-3 or TRBV12-4 and TRBJ2-7; TCRdb proposes TRBD2, but this gene call is untestable without DNA. CDR3 length equals 15 residues. This CDR3 is CASSPSTGTSANQYF.

The chain uses TRBV5-6 and TRBJ2-2; TCRdb reports TRBD2, a call that lacks DNA to check it against. The V gene's germline CDR1 is SGHDT and CDR2 YYEEEE. The CDR3 covers 17 residues. This chain's CDR3 is CASSILRRLAGIEELFF.

The rearrangement links TRBV10-2 to TRBJ2-1; checking the TCRdb D call of TRBD2 is not possible without DNA. The CDR3 contains 15 residues. Germline CDR1 is WSHSY and CDR2 is SAAADI. This chain's CDR3 is CASRPGLLHVDEQFF.

The chain couples TRBV5-1 to TRBJ2-4; TCRdb's D gene call, TRBD1, goes unchecked for lack of DNA. The CDR3 spans 16 residues. Per the germline V gene, CDR1 is SGHRS and CDR2 is YFSETQ. CDR3 amino acids: CASSLGGDPAKNIQYF.

The chain has TRBV5-5 and TRBJ1-1; as DNA is missing, the TRBD1 call by TCRdb cannot be tested. Looked up from germline, CDR1 is SGHKS and CDR2 is YYEKEE (reference sequence). This CDR3 is built from 15 residues. CDR3 sequence: CASSFYGGVTTEAFF.

This chain connects TRBV20-1 to TRBJ2-7; the D gene TCRdb calls, TRBD2, cannot be checked with no DNA. CDR1 is DFQATT and CDR2 is SNEGSKA in the germline V gene (reference sequence). This CDR3 has 14 residues. CDR3 sequence reads: CSAGLAGRSYEQYF.

The chain couples TRBV3-1 to TRBJ2-7; TCRdb picks TRBD1, but there is no DNA to check that call. This CDR3 has 13 amino acids. Germline lookup yields CDR1 LGHDT and CDR2 YNNKEL (reference sequence). The CDR3 sequence: CASSRGAYYEQYF.

This chain uses TRBV18 with TRBJ1-1. Germline V gives CDR1 KGHSH, CDR2 LQKENI. This CDR3 spans 13 amino acids. CDR3 loop: CASSPGKGLEAFF.

The chain has TRBV20-1 and TRBJ2-1; TCRdb's D call, TRBD2, is unchecked because there is no DNA. This CDR3 comprises 16 residues. The germline V gene has CDR1 DFQATT and CDR2 SNEGSKA (reference sequence). This CDR3 reads CSARGRESSGANEQFF.

The chain is built from TRBV4-2 and TRBJ2-6. This CDR3 contains 18 residues. CDR1 is LGHNA and CDR2 is YNFKEQ in the germline V gene. CDR3 amino acids: CASSQVGTRGSGANVLTF.

The J gene is TRBJ2-4, the V gene TRBV5-5; there is no DNA to check the TCRdb D call of TRBD1. CDR1 is SGHKS and CDR2 is YYEKEE in the germline V gene (reference sequence). The CDR3 runs 16 residues. The CDR3 is CASSLGTYLAKNIQYF.

The chain joins TRBV14 to TRBJ1-1; TCRdb's assignment of TRBD1 cannot be checked, as there is no DNA. Looked up from germline, CDR1 is SGHDN and CDR2 is FVKESK. This CDR3 contains 15 residues. CDR3 residues: CASSPLTGSGTEAFF.